A selection of T cell receptor beta chains follows, all from one sample in a study of shared clonotypes between healthy human individuals. This table comes from immunoSEQ multiplex PCR, and its TCRdb copy is limited to in-frame clones, with some not included. The sample holds about 2.2 million clones; roughly 93% are singletons and the top ten take 1.5% to 2%. Sequenced material: naive CD8+ T cells from PBMCs. The receptors here all came from a man younger than 35 in good health. Some clones in this sample may be carry-over from other donors' samples. The CDR3 runs from the conserved cysteine through the conserved F or W. A D gene is named only where the DNA matches it firmly. Size is omitted from some rows. Given values are once, few, many or a class for expanded clones.

j_call clone_size cdr3_length v_call d_call cdr3_aa cdr3_nt
TRBJ1-5 - 15 TRBV7-9 - CASSLEWGGNQPQHF TGTGCCAGCAGCTTAGAGTGGGGAGGAAATCAGCCCCAGCATTTT
TRBJ2-7 - 15 TRBV15 - CATSRDVAGTREQYF TGTGCCACCAGCAGAGATGTCGCAGGGACACGCGAGCAGTACTTC
TRBJ2-2 - 16 TRBV27 TRBD1 CASSPRTGGNTGELFF TGTGCCAGCAGTCCGCGGACAGGGGGTAACACCGGGGAGCTGTTTTTT
TRBJ1-6 - 16 TRBV4-1 - CASRQGAGHYNSPLHF TGCGCCAGCAGGCAAGGGGCAGGACACTATAATTCACCCCTCCACTTT
TRBJ2-1 - 13 TRBV7-9 TRBD1 CASTGTVYNEQFF TGTGCCAGCACCGGGACAGTTTACAATGAGCAGTTCTTC
TRBJ2-3 - 16 TRBV4-1 - CASSQDVGFIGSTQYF TGCGCCAGCAGCCAAGACGTGGGTTTCATTGGATCGACGCAGTATTTT
TRBJ1-2 - 13 TRBV6-6 - CASRPRGNYGYTF TGTGCCAGCAGGCCCCGGGGCAACTATGGCTACACCTTC
TRBJ2-1 once 17 TRBV19 TRBD2 CASKREGFPTYYNEQFF TGTGCCAGTAAGAGGGAGGGTTTCCCAACGTATTACAATGAGCAGTTCTTC
TRBJ2-5 - 16 TRBV27 TRBD2 CASSLTGTSGRETQYF TGTGCCAGCAGTTTGACCGGGACTAGCGGGAGAGAGACCCAGTACTTC
TRBJ1-2 - 15 TRBV19 - CASSTGQILYYGYTF TGTGCCAGTAGTACCGGACAGATTCTTTACTATGGCTACACCTTC
TRBJ2-7 once 18 TRBV6-4 - CASSELRAGGISSYEQYF TGTGCCAGCAGTGAGCTTAGAGCAGGCGGCATCTCTTCCTACGAGCAGTACTTC
TRBJ2-7 - 15 TRBV7-8 - CASSSLGTSDYEQYF TGTGCCAGCAGCTCACTCGGGACATCCGACTACGAGCAGTACTTC
TRBJ2-3 - 12 TRBV28 - CATTHLTDTQYF TGTGCCACTACTCACCTCACAGATACGCAGTATTTT
TRBJ2-3 - 15 TRBV27 TRBD1 CASSLSSGGADTQYF TGTGCCAGCAGTTTATCGTCAGGGGGCGCAGATACGCAGTATTTT
TRBJ2-7 - 16 TRBV5-6 TRBD2 CASSLGGLAVRYEQYF TGTGCCAGCAGCTTAGGTGGACTAGCGGTCCGCTACGAGCAGTACTTC
TRBJ1-1 - 14 TRBV7-6 - CASSSSSMNTEAFF TGTGCCAGCAGCTCGAGCAGCATGAACACTGAAGCTTTCTTT
TRBJ2-7 - 11 TRBV5-4 - CASSSNYEQYF TGTGCCAGCAGCTCGAACTACGAGCAGTACTTC
TRBJ1-5 - 15 TRBV6-4 TRBD1 CASSERTGSNQPQHF TGTGCCAGCAGTGAAAGGACAGGGAGCAATCAGCCCCAGCATTTT
TRBJ1-5 few 15 TRBV15 - CATSRDRGSAQPQHF TGTGCCACCAGCAGAGATCGAGGGAGTGCCCAGCCCCAGCATTTT
TRBJ1-2 once 14 TRBV18 - CASSPRDAFYGYTF TGTGCCAGCTCACCCCGGGACGCTTTCTATGGCTACACCTTC
TRBJ2-7 - 13 TRBV11-2 - CASSFTLSYEQYF TGTGCCAGCAGCTTTACCCTCTCCTACGAGCAGTACTTC
TRBJ2-3 - 15 TRBV11-2 - CASSLEGGSTDTQYF TGTGCCAGCAGCTTAGAGGGCGGGAGCACAGATACGCAGTATTTT
TRBJ2-3 - 16 TRBV28 TRBD2 CASNLLLAGERDTQYF TGTGCCAGCAATCTCCTACTAGCGGGAGAACGGGATACGCAGTATTTT
TRBJ2-7 - 14 TRBV27 - CASSLLDRPGKQYF TGTGCCAGCAGTTTATTAGACCGCCCGGGGAAGCAGTACTTC